One sample yielded the 3 T cell receptor beta chains listed below, sequenced in a study of blood T cell repertoires in COVID-19. Profiling relied on immunoSEQ multiplex PCR, and the TCRdb table lists in-frame clones only, not all of them. Here the sample spans a few hundred thousand clones, 65% to 90% being singletons. Source material: peripheral blood. The receptors come from a woman aged 40 to 50 who had recovered from COVID-19.

The chain uses TRBV4-1 and TRBJ1-1; D not resolved. In germline, CDR1 is MGHRA, CDR2 YSYEKL. This CDR3 has 17 residues. With 0 bases removed from V and 1 base from J, the gap between germline ends came to 15 bases. CDR3: CASSQDERVGSNTEAFF. Here the CDR3 DNA reads TGCGCCAGCAGCCAAGATGAGAGGGTCGGGTCGAACACTGAAGCTTTCTTT.

To note about this clone: The sample has other DNA sequences that encode this CDR3 too. The V and J genes are TRBV5-1 and TRBJ1-4; 7 nucleotides line up with TRBD1. The germline gives CDR1 SGHRS, CDR2 YFSETQ. The CDR3 runs to 14 residues. Losses at the gene ends were 0 bases for V and 6 bases for J; bases not matched to a gene: 2. CDR3 amino acids: CASSLGQGHEKLFF. Written as DNA, the CDR3 is TGCGCCAGCAGCTTGGGACAGGGTCATGAAAAACTGTTTTTT.

The chain carries TRBV19 and TRBJ1-2, with 8 nucleotides matching TRBD1. Trimming removed 4 bases from V and 4 bases from J; junction bases left unmatched: 11. The CDR3 length is 16 residues. Germline V gene sequence: CDR1 LNHDA, CDR2 SQIVND (reference sequence). CDR3 in DNA: TGTGCCAGTAGTACTAATTCAGGACAGGGAGGCTATGGCTACACCTTC. Its protein is CASSTNSGQGGYGYTF.